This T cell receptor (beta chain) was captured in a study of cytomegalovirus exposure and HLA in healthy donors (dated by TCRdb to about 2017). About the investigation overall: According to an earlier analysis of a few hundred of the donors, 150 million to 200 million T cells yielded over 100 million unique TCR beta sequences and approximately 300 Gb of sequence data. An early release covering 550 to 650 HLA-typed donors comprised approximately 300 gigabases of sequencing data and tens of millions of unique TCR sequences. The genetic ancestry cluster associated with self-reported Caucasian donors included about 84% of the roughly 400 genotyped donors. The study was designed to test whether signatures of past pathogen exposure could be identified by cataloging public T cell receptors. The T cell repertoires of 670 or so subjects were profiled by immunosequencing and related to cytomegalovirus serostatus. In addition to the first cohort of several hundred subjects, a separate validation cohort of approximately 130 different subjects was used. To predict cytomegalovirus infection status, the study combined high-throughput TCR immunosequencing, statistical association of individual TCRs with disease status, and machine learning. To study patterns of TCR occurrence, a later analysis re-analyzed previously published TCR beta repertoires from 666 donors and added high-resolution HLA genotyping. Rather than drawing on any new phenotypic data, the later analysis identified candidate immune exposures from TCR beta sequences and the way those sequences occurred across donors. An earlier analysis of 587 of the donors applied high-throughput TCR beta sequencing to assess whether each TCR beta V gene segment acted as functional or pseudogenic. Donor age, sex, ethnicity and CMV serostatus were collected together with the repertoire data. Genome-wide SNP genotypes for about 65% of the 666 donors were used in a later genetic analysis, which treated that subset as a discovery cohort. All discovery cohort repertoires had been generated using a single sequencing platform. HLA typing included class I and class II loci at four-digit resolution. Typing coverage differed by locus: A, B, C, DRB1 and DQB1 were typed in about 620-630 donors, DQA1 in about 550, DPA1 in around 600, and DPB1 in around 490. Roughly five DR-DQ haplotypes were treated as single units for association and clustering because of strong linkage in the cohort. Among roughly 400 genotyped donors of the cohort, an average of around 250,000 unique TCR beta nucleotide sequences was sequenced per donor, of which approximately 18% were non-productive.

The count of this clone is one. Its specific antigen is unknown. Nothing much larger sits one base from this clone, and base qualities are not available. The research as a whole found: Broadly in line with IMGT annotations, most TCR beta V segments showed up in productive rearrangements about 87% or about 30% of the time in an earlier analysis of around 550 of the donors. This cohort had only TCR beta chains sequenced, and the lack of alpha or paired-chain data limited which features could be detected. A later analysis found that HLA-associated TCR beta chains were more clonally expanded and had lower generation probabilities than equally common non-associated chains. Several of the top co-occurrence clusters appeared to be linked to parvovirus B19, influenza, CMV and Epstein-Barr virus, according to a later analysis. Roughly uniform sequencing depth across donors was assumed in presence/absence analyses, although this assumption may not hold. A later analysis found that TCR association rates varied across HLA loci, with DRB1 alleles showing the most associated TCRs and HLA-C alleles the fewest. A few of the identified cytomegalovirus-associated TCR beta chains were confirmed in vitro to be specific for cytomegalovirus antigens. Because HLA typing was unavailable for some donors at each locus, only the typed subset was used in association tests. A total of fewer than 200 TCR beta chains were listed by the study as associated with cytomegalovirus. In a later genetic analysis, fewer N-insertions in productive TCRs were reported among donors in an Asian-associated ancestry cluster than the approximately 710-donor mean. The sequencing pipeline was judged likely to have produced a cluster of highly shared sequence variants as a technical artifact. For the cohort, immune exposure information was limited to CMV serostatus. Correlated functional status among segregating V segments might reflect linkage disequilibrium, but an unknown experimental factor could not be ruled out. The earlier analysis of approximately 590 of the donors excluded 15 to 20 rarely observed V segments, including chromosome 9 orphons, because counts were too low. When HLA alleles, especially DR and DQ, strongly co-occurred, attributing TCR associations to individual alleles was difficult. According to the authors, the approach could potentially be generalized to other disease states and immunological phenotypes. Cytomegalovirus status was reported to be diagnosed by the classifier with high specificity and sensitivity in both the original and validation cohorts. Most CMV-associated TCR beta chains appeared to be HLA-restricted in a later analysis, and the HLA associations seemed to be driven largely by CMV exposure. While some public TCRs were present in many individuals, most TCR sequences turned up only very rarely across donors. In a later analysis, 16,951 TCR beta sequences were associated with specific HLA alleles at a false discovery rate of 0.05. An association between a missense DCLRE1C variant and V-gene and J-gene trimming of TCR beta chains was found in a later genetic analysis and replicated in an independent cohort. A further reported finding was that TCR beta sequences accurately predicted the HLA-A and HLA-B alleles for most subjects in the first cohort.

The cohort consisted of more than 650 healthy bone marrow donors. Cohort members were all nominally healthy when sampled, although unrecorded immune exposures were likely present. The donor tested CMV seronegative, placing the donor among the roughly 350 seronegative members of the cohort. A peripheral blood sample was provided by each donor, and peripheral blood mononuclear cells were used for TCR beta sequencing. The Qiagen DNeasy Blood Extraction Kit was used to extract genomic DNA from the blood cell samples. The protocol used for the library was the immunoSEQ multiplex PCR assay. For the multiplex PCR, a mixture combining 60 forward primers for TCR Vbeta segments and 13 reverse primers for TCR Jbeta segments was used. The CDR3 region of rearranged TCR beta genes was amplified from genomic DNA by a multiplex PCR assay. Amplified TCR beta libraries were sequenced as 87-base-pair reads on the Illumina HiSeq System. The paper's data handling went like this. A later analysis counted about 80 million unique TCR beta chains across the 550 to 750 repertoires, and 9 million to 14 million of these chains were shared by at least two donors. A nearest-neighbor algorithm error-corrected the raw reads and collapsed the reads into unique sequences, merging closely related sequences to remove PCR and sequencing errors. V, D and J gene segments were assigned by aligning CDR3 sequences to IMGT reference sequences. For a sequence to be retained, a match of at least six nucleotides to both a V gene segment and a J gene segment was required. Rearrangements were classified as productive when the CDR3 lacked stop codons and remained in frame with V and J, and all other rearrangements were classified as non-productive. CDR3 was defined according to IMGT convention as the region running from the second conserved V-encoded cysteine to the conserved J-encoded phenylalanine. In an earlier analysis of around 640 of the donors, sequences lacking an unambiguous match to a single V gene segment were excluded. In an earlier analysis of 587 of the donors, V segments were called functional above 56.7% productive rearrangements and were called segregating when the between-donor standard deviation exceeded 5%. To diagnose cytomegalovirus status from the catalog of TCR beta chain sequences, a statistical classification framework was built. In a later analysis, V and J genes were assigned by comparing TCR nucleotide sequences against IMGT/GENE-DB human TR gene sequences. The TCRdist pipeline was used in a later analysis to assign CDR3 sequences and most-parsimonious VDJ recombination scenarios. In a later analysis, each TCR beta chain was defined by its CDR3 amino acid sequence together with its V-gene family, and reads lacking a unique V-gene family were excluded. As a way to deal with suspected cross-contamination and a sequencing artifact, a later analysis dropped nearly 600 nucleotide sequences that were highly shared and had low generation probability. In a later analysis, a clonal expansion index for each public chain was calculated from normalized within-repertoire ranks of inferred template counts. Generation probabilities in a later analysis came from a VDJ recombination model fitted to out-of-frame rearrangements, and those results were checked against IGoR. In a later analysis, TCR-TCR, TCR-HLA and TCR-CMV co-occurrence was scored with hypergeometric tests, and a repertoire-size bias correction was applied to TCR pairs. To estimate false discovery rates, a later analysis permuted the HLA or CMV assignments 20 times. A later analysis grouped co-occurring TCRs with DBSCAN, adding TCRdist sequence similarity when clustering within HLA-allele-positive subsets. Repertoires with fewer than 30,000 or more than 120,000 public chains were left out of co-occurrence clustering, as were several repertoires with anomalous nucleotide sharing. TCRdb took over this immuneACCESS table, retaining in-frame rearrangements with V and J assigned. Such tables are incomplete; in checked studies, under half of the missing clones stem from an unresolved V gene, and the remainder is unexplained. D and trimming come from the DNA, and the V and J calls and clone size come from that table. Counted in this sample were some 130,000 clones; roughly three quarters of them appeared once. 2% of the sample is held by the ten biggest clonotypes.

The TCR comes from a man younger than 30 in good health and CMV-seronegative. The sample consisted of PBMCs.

CDR3 region: CASSFSGSEQFF. The DNA is as follows: TGTGCCAGCAGCTTTAGCGGGAGTGAGCAGTTCTTC. This chain joins TRBV7-6 to TRBJ2-1, with 9 middle bases fitting TRBD2. In the germline V gene, CDR1 corresponds to SGHVS and CDR2 to FNYEAQ. Unmatched junction bases come to 0, with V trimmed by 3 bases and J by 9 bases. The CDR3 runs 12 residues from the cysteine to the phenylalanine. Only the CDR3 DNA stays, 36 bases, in frame from base 1.